One sample yielded the 9 T cell receptor beta chains listed below, sequenced in a study of a mutant IDH1 vaccine in newly diagnosed glioma. Time point given: week 23, last vaccination. All doses held 300 ug of mutant IDH1 20-mer peptide, with topical imiquimod. Assay: immunoSEQ multiplex PCR; the TCRdb copy retains only in-frame clones and omits some. The table includes about 60,000 clones, around 82% detected once. For these receptors, no antigen is known. The sequencing used PBMCs, collected from a glioma patient whose treatment included an IDH1 peptide vaccine. The receptors were gathered from a man between 18 and 35 years old with glioma.

This chain joins TRBV19 and TRBJ1-1; D is perhaps TRBD1 (5 bases). Germline V gene data show CDR1 as LNHDA and CDR2 as SQIVND (reference sequence). The CDR3 has 14 amino acids. Trimming took off 0 bases at V and 6 bases at J, with 11 bases between the two ends. CDR3 amino acids: CASSIDRVVPEAFF. The CDR3 DNA reads as TGTGCCAGTAGTATAGACAGGGTGGTCCCTGAAGCTTTCTTT.

CDR3 nucleotide sequence: TGTGCCAGCAGCCCGGGGACGGCTCATTCGGAGACCCAGTACTTC. Translating gives CASSPGTAHSETQYF. The chain employs TRBV5-5 and TRBJ2-5; D tentatively fits TRBD1 or TRBD2 (5 bases each). Germline V gives CDR1 SGHKS, CDR2 YYEKEE (reference sequence). This CDR3 has 15 amino acids. V shed 4 bases and J shed 5 bases, with 18 bases lying between them.

This chain links TRBV5-1 with TRBJ2-7; D could derive from TRBD1 or TRBD2 (6 bases each). CDR1 SGHRS and CDR2 YFSETQ come from the germline V gene. This CDR3 region has 14 residues. V lost 0 bases and J lost 6, with 13 bases in between. CDR3 nucleotide sequence: TGCGCCAGCAGCTTGGCCTCACAGGGAGGCGAGCAGTACTTC. Translated: CASSLASQGGEQYF.

CDR3 in DNA: TGTGCCAGCAGTTACGGGGGGAGCTACACCTTC. Protein: CASSYGGSYTF. The chain carries TRBV6-5 and TRBJ1-2; D perhaps matches TRBD1 (5 bases). CDR1 and CDR2 (germline): MNHEY, SVGAGI. CDR3 length: 11 amino acids. The V end was cut by 2 bases, the J end by 9 bases, with 7 bases between.

This chain links TRBV6-8 with TRBJ2-7; the match to TRBD2 covers 8 bases. This CDR3 has 16 amino acids. With 6 bases clipped from V and 0 bases from J, the junction kept 10 bases outside the gene matches. Germline loops: CDR1 MNHGY, CDR2 SAAAGT. This chain's CDR3 is CASRRQRGGSSYEQYF. CDR3 sequence (DNA): TGTGCCAGCAGGCGACAACGGGGGGGTAGCTCCTACGAGCAGTACTTC.

This rearrangement joins TRBV7-2 to TRBJ2-7, with 7 bases matching TRBD1. From germline, CDR1 is SGHTA and CDR2 FQGNSA. The length of the CDR3 is 14 residues. Losses at the gene ends were 6 bases for V and 4 bases for J; bases not matched to a gene: 9. The CDR3: CASSPPTGLYEQYF. DNA of the CDR3: TGTGCCAGCAGTCCCCCGACAGGGTTATACGAGCAGTACTTC.

This chain joins TRBV2 and TRBJ1-2; TRBD1 agrees at 7 bases. Trimming took 4 bases from V and 5 from J; bases not matched to a gene: 4. Germline V lookup: CDR1 SNHLY, CDR2 FYNNEI. This CDR3 contains 13 residues. CDR3: CASSGQGQYGYTF. The DNA of the CDR3 is TGTGCCAGCAGTGGACAGGGACAATATGGCTACACCTTC.

The CDR3 is CASSVGQGVDEQFF. CDR3 nucleotide sequence: TGTGCCAGCAGCGTGGGCCAGGGGGTCGATGAGCAGTTCTTC. The chain is built from TRBV9 and TRBJ2-1, with TRBD1 matching 7 bases. CDR1 and CDR2 from the germline V gene are SGDLS and YYNGEE. This CDR3 is built from 14 residues. Trimming at V came to 2 bases and at J to 8 bases, leaving 7 bases not matched to a gene. Together with reference TRBV9 and TRBJ2-1, the CDR3 gives the full variable domain: DSGVTQTPKHLITATGQRVTLRCSPRSGDLSVYWYQQSLDQGLQFLIQYYNGEERAKGNILERFSAQQFPDLHSELNLSSLELGDSALYFCASSVGQGVDEQFFGPGTRLTVL.

The V and J genes are TRBV29-1 and TRBJ1-3; unclear D gene. In germline, CDR1 is SQVTM, CDR2 ANQGSEA. Trimming removed 4 bases from V and 0 bases from J, with 10 bases in between. This CDR3 comprises 14 residues. CDR3 in DNA: TGCAGCGTTGCCCGGGTCAGCTCTGGAAACACCATATATTTT. Protein product: CSVARVSSGNTIYF.